This T cell receptor beta chain was sequenced for a study of response to subunit inactivated influenza vaccine. Study-wide points: The authors suggested that every seasonal influenza vaccination recruits few new T cells.

TCRdb analysed the RT-PCR reads with MiXCR anew, one entry per CDR3 protein. The table shows about 620,000 distinct CDR3 sequences, with 12% occurring only once. With regard to this clonotype: Its antigen remains unknown.

The sequence came from a man in his fifties who received an inactivated influenza vaccine. Source: PBMCs from blood, taken on the day of vaccination.

The CDR3 region has the DNA TGTGCCAGCAGCGGTCAAAGGGGGGGAGCGGAGACCCAGTACTTC. Its translation: CASSGQRGGAETQYF. The gene calls are TRBV9 and TRBJ2-5; weak D call: TRBD2 (7 bases). CDR1 and CDR2 (germline): SGDLS, YYNGEE. The CDR3 is made up of 15 amino acids. V was shortened by 3 bases and J by 5 bases, with 17 bases between the two germline ends. The entire variable domain, with the rest obtained from reference TRBV9 and TRBJ2-5, is as follows: DSGVTQTPKHLITATGQRVTLRCSPRSGDLSVYWYQQSLDQGLQFLIQYYNGEERAKGNILERFSAQQFPDLHSELNLSSLELGDSALYFCASSGQRGGAETQYFGPGTRLLVL.